This entry lists 18 T cell receptor beta chains sequenced from one sample in a study of cutaneous CD30+ T cell lymphoproliferative disorder and hepatitis E. Produced via immunoSEQ multiplex PCR; TCRdb's table is partial and in-frame only. Of about 7,700 clones in the sample, just under 75% are singletons; the top ten hold approximately 1.1%. Sequenced input: blood. These receptors all stem from a human donor with a cutaneous T cell lymphoproliferative disorder associated with hepatitis E virus.

The chain employs TRBV4-1 and TRBJ2-7; D possibly corresponds to TRBD1 (6 bases). The CDR3 loop spans 15 amino acids. CDR1 and CDR2 from the germline V gene are MGHRA and YSYEKL. The V end was cut by 1 base, the J end by 2 bases, with 12 bases between. The CDR3 bases are TGCGCCAGCAGCCAAGTCGACAGGCGCCCCTACGAGCAGTACTTC. Amino acid sequence: CASSQVDRRPYEQYF.

The chain combines TRBV9 with TRBJ2-6; a weak D match, TRBD1 (6 bases). Germline V gene data show CDR1 as SGDLS and CDR2 as YYNGEE. V gave up 4 bases and J gave up 12 bases, with 17 bases separating them. This CDR3 spans 14 amino acids. The CDR3 DNA reads TGTGCCAGCAGCAACCAAGGGGGTCTCCGCGTCCTGACTTTC. Encoded protein: CASSNQGGLRVLTF.

The chain is built from TRBV7-7 and TRBJ2-2, with D uncertain. V was trimmed by 5 bases and J by 0 bases, leaving 13 bases between them. The germline gives CDR1 SSHAT, CDR2 FNYEAQ (reference sequence). This CDR3 contains 16 residues. The CDR3 nucleotides read TGTGCCAGCAGCGGGTTAGGGTTCGCGAACACCGGGGAGCTGTTTTTT. Protein sequence: CASSGLGFANTGELFF. The full variable domain, completed using reference TRBV7-7 and TRBJ2-2, is GAGVSQSPRYKVTKRGQDVTLRCDPISSHATLYWYQQALGQGPEFLTYFNYEAQPDKSGLPSDRFSAERPEGSISTLTIQRTEQRDSAMYRCASSGLGFANTGELFFGEGSRLTVL.

This clone has a handful of counts. The J gene is TRBJ2-1, the V gene TRBV7-9; the match to TRBD1 covers 7 bases. Germline trimming cut 0 bases from V and 3 bases from J; bases unmatched to any gene: 2. The germline V gene has CDR1 SEHNR and CDR2 FQNEAQ (reference sequence). CDR3 size: 15 residues. Written as DNA, the CDR3 is TGTGCCAGCAGCTTAGCCAGGGGGAACTACAATGAGCAGTTCTTC. As protein: CASSLARGNYNEQFF.

The J gene is TRBJ2-7, the V gene TRBV7-2, with TRBD1 matching 7 bases. The CDR3 sequence is 15 residues long. V lost 2 bases and J lost 3; bases outside the gene matches: 7. CDR1 SGHTA and CDR2 FQGNSA come from the germline V gene. CDR3 DNA sequence: TGTGCCAGCAGCTTAACAGGGACAGATGACTACGAGCAGTACTTC. It yields the protein CASSLTGTDDYEQYF.

The chain uses TRBV5-6 and TRBJ2-5; 11 positions match TRBD1. This CDR3 contains 18 residues. The germline gives CDR1 SGHDT, CDR2 YYEEEE. The V segment lost 0 bases and the J segment 5 bases; nucleotides outside the gene matches: 12. CDR3 amino acids: CASSLGPGQGDLVETQYF. CDR3 sequence (DNA): TGTGCCAGCAGCTTGGGGCCGGGACAGGGGGATTTAGTGGAGACCCAGTACTTC. The complete variable domain, with remaining parts taken from reference TRBV5-6 and TRBJ2-5, reads DAGVTQSPTHLIKTRGQQVTLRCSPKSGHDTVSWYQQALGQGPQFIFQYYEEEERQRGNFPDRFSGHQFPNYSSELNVNALLLGDSALYLCASSLGPGQGDLVETQYFGPGTRLLVL.

This clone was recorded only once. This chain joins TRBV4-1 and TRBJ1-2, with TRBD1 matching over 8 bases. This CDR3 is 14 amino acids long. V lost 1 base to trimming and J lost 7 bases; unmatched junction nucleotides: 5. Germline V CDR1 and CDR2: MGHRA, YSYEKL. The CDR3 DNA reads as TGCGCCAGCAGCCAAGCGCAGGGGGCGGGTGGCTACACCTTC. Protein sequence: CASSQAQGAGGYTF.

The CDR3 loop reads CASSASGTDTQYF. The CDR3 DNA follows: TGTGCCAGCAGTGCTAGCGGCACAGATACGCAGTATTTT. This chain links TRBV6-4 with TRBJ2-3; D possibly corresponds to TRBD2 (6 bases). This CDR3 is 13 amino acids long. V dropped 4 bases and J dropped 1 base, with 6 bases sitting between them. The germline CDR1 and CDR2 sequences are MRHNA and SNTAGT.

The chain links TRBV19 to TRBJ2-5, with a possible D match to TRBD2 (5 bases). Deletions cut 6 bases from V and 5 bases from J, with 13 bases between. The CDR3 covers 13 residues. From germline, CDR1 is LNHDA and CDR2 SQIVND (reference sequence). The CDR3 loop is CASRLALGETQYF. Written as DNA, the CDR3 is TGTGCCAGTAGGCTAGCCCTGGGGGAGACCCAGTACTTC.

CDR3 sequence: CASSIGSYSYNEQFF. CDR3 coding DNA: TGTGCCAGTAGTATAGGGAGTTACTCCTACAATGAGCAGTTCTTC. V usage is TRBV19 and J usage is TRBJ2-1; no clear D gene. The V gene's germline CDR1 is LNHDA and CDR2 SQIVND (reference sequence). This CDR3 has 15 residues. V gave up 1 base and J gave up 0 bases, with 7 bases separating them.

The chain combines TRBV7-2 with TRBJ1-5, with 10 bases identical to TRBD1. The trim removed 5 bases at V and 9 bases at J, leaving 10 bases unmatched. There are 15 residues in the CDR3. In germline, CDR1 is SGHTA, CDR2 FQGNSA. The CDR3 DNA reads as TGTGCCAGCAGCCCCGGGACAGGGGAAAGATGGCCCCAGCATTTT. Residues: CASSPGTGERWPQHF. Full variable domain (outside the CDR3, taken from reference TRBV7-2 and TRBJ1-5): GAGVSQSPSNKVTEKGKDVELRCDPISGHTALYWYRQSLGQGLEFLIYFQGNSAPDKSGLPSDRFSAERTGGSVSTLTIQRTQQEDSAVYLCASSPGTGERWPQHFGDGTRLSIL.

This clone was observed a handful of times. J is TRBJ2-7 and V is TRBV5-1, with TRBD1 matching 7 bases. In germline, CDR1 is SGHRS, CDR2 YFSETQ. Germline trimming cut 5 bases from V and 2 bases from J; bases unmatched to any gene: 7. The CDR3 is 14 residues long. CDR3 residues: CASSMNGQAYEQYF. The CDR3, as DNA: TGCGCCAGCAGTATGAATGGACAGGCCTACGAGCAGTACTTC.

The chain employs TRBV11-1 and TRBJ2-5; D might be TRBD1 or TRBD2, each matching 5 bases. Germline V gene lookup returns CDR1 SGHAT and CDR2 FQDESV (reference sequence). With 5 bases removed from V and 6 bases from J, the gap between germline ends came to 10 bases. The CDR3 extends over 12 amino acids. The DNA of the CDR3 is TGTGCCAGCAGCCAAGGGACGCAGACCCAGTACTTC. Protein: CASSQGTQTQYF.

This clone was observed a single time. The V call is TRBV29-1, the J call TRBJ2-3; D unresolved. Trimming stripped 0 bases from V and 0 bases from J, with 10 bases between. This CDR3 has 15 residues. The germline V gene encodes CDR1 SQVTM and CDR2 ANQGSEA. Written as DNA, the CDR3 is TGCAGCGTTGAAGATACAGTTACCAGCACAGATACGCAGTATTTT. Translated: CSVEDTVTSTDTQYF.

This clone was seen only a few times. The chain couples TRBV4-2 to TRBJ1-1; no firm D call. The CDR3 is made up of 13 amino acids. Trimming left V 0 bases short and J 3 bases short, with 5 bases between. Germline lookup yields CDR1 LGHNA and CDR2 YNFKEQ. The CDR3 reads CASSQDGYTEAFF. CDR3 in DNA: TGTGCCAGCAGCCAAGACGGATACACTGAAGCTTTCTTT.

Written as DNA, the CDR3 is TGTGCCAGCAGTGAGGGGGGCCTTAGCTACGAGCAGTACTTC. Residues: CASSEGGLSYEQYF. The chain links TRBV2 to TRBJ2-7; D may correspond to TRBD1 or TRBD2 (6 bases each). Germline CDR1 SNHLY, CDR2 FYNNEI. Between the trimmed V and J ends, which lost 3 bases and 3 bases, there was a span of 12 bases. The CDR3 has 14 amino acids. Filled out from reference TRBV2 and TRBJ2-7, the complete variable domain reads EPEVTQTPSHQVTQMGQEVILRCVPISNHLYFYWYRQILGQKVEFLVSFYNNEISEKSEIFDDQFSVERPDGSNFTLKIRSTKLEDSAMYFCASSEGGLSYEQYFGPGTRLTVT.

This clone has just a few counts. The chain employs TRBV27 and TRBJ2-1, with D perhaps matching TRBD2 (5 bases). CDR3 size: 14 residues. From germline, CDR1 is MNHEY and CDR2 SMNVEV (reference sequence). Between the trimmed V and J ends, which lost 2 bases and 0 bases, there was a span of 5 bases. The chain's CDR3 is CASSLTSSYNEQFF. CDR3 DNA: TGTGCCAGCAGTTTAACTAGCTCCTACAATGAGCAGTTCTTC.

The chain has TRBV6-6 and TRBJ2-1; D uncertain. Trimming left V 2 bases short and J 7 bases short, with 12 bases between. This CDR3 is 14 amino acids long. The germline V gene has CDR1 MNHNY and CDR2 SVGAGI (reference sequence). CDR3 loop: CASSYIDSWNEQFF. CDR3 nucleotide sequence: TGTGCCAGCAGTTACATAGATAGTTGGAATGAGCAGTTCTTC.